The T cell receptor beta chain under discussion was sequenced for a study of T cells in localized non-small cell lung cancer. Study results and caveats: Sequencing, confined to only one tumor region, leaves heterogeneity possible. There was higher T cell clonality in uninvolved adjacent lung than in tumor, and it was highest there.

As to this clone: The antigen remains unidentified.

Here immunoSEQ multiplex PCR was the method, and the copy in TCRdb shows in-frame clones only, minus some. The table lists some 37,000 clones, about 87% of them singletons, with 3.5% in the top ten. V was cut by 0 bases and J by 7 bases, with 10 bases left in between. This CDR3 is 15 amino acids long. Germline assignment: CDR1 LGHNA and CDR2 YNFKEQ. Specimen: peripheral blood, collected before any cancer treatment. This rearrangement joins TRBV4-2 to TRBJ1-6; a weak D match, TRBD1 (5 bases). This clonotype was obtained from a man between 18 and 50 years old with stage I lung adenocarcinoma. The CDR3 DNA is TGTGCCAGCAGCCAAGACAGGGTTAGGAATTCACCCCTCCACTTT. This sequence encodes CASSQDRVRNSPLHF.